This TCR beta chain was identified in a study of T cells in Graves' hyperthyroidism and ophthalmopathy. At the level of the study: The blood sample was taken at first diagnosis, before treatment began. Study-level findings and limits: The majority of expanded thyroid clonotypes above 0.001 also appeared in blood. Ophthalmopathy cases were set apart from stable hyperthyroidism by a 13 V-J model.

The investigators amplified TCR beta CDR3 regions from RNA transcripts. First-round RT-PCR with HTBI primers amplified the TCR CDR3 region. In TCRdb, the multiplex PCR reads were re-called with MiXCR into one record per CDR3 protein. The data show roughly 750,000 distinct CDR3 sequences, with around 15% seen just once and around 8.1% held by the top ten. This clonotype has more than one count but fewer than ten. Its antigen is not identified. V trimming: 3 bases; J trimming: 4 bases; junction bases outside the gene matches: 9. Germline CDR1 is KGHDR and CDR2 is SFDVKD. This CDR3 has 17 residues. The V call is TRBV24-1, the J call TRBJ2-1, with TRBD2 identical over 9 bases. This clonotype was obtained from a man between 18 and 29 years old with Graves' hyperthyroidism. Material: blood. The CDR3 region is CATSDRGSSGIYNEQFF. The CDR3 nucleotides read TGTGCCACCAGTGATAGGGGCTCTAGCGGGATTTACAATGAGCAGTTCTTC.